Below, one TCR beta chain is given with its context. These data originate in a study of blood T cell repertoires in COVID-19. Study background: COVID-19 samples, acute and convalescent, were from the United States, Italy and Spain. The analysed material was cDNA or gDNA that came from T cells, B-cell-depleted T cells, or PBMCs.

Germline assignment: CDR1 SNHLY and CDR2 FYNNEI. The length of the CDR3 is 14 residues. The V gene lost 4 bases and the J gene lost 4 bases, with 10 bases spanning the gap. Original processing methods: By means of reference gene primer amplification, nucleated cell counts were estimated. Profiled with immunoSEQ multiplex PCR; TCRdb holds only in-frame clones, not every one. That table supplies the V and J calls and clone size; D and trimming were determined from the DNA. The sample includes some 110,000 clones, 80% to 95% seen only once; the top ten take 2.1%. Seattle-derived patients entered the study during active infection and were followed longitudinally.

Sample: peripheral blood. This chain uses TRBV2 with TRBJ1-4; D remains unclear. The source is a man aged 45-65 years with COVID-19, enrolled during active disease. CDR3: CASSAILINEKLFF. The CDR3 DNA sequence: TGTGCCAGCAGTGCGATACTGATTAATGAAAAACTGTTTTTT. Together with reference TRBV2 and TRBJ1-4, the CDR3 gives the full variable domain: EPEVTQTPSHQVTQMGQEVILRCVPISNHLYFYWYRQILGQKVEFLVSFYNNEISEKSEIFDDQFSVERPDGSNFTLKIRSTKLEDSAMYFCASSAILINEKLFFGSGTQLSVL.